The following is a T cell receptor (beta chain) sequence with its context. This sample was included in a study of blood T cell repertoires in COVID-19. The V end was cut by 5 bases, the J end by 3 bases, with 10 bases between. The CDR3 contains 13 residues. Germline CDR1 SGHTA, CDR2 FQGTGA. Repertoires were generated with immunoSEQ multiplex PCR, while TCRdb's copy carries only in-frame clones and drops some. The data hold approximately 61,000 clones, with over 80% observed a single time. Source material: peripheral blood. The gene calls are TRBV7-3 and TRBJ1-1; weak D call: TRBD1 (5 bases). This clonotype originated in a man in his sixties or seventies with acute or convalescent COVID-19. The CDR3 reads CASSLRVDTEAFF. CDR3 DNA sequence: TGTGCCAGCAGCCTCAGGGTGGACACTGAAGCTTTCTTT. Together with reference TRBV7-3 and TRBJ1-1, the CDR3 gives the full variable domain: GAGVSQTPSNKVTEKGKYVELRCDPISGHTALYWYRQSLGQGPEFLIYFQGTGAADDSGLPNDRFFAVRPEGSVSTLKIQRTERGDSAVYLCASSLRVDTEAFFGQGTRLTVV.